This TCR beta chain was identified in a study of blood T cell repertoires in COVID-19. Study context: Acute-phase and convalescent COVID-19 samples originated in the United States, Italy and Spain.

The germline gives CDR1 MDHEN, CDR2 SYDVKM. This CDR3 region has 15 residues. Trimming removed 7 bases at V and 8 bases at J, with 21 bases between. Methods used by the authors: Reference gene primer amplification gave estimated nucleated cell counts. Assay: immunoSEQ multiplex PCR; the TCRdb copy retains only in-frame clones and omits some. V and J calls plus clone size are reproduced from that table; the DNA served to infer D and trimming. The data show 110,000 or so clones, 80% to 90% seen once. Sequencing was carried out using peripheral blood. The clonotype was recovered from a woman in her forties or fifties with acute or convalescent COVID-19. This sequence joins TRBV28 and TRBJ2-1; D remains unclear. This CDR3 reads CASTLADYHNDEQFF. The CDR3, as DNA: TGTGCCAGCACCCTGGCAGATTACCATAACGATGAGCAGTTCTTC. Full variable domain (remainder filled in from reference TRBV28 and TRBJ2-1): DVKVTQSSRYLVKRTGEKVFLECVQDMDHENMFWYRQDPGLGLRLIYFSYDVKMKEKGDIPEGYSVSREKKERFSLILESASTNQTSMYLCASTLADYHNDEQFFGPGTRLTVL.